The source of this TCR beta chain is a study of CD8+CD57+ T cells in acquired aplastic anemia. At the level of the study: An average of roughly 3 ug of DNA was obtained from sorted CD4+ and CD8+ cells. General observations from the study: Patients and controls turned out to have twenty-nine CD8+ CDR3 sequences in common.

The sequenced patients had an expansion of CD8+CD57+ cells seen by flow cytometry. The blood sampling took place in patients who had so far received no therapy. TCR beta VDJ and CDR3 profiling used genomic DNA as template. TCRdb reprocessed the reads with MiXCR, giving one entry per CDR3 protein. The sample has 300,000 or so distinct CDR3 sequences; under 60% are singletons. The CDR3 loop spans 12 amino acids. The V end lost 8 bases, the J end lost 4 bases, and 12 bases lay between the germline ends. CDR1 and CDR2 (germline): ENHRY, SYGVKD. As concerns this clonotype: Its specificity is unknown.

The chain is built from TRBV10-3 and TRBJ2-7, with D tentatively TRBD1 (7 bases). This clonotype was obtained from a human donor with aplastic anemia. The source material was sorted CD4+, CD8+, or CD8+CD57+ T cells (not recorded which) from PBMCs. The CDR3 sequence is CAIQAGGYEQYF. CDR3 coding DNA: TGTGCCATCCAGGCAGGGGGGTACGAGCAGTACTTC.